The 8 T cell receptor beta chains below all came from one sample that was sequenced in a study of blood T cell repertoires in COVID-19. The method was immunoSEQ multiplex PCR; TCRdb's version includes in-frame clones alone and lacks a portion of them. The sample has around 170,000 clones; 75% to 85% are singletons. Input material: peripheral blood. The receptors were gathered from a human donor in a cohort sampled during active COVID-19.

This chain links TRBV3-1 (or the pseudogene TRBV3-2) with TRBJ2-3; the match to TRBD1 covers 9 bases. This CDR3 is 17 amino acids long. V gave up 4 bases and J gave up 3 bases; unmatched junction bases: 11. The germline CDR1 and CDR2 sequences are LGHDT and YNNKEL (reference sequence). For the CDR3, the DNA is TGTGCCAGCAGCCCGGGAACGGGACAGGGATTGACAGATACGCAGTATTTT. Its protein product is CASSPGTGQGLTDTQYF.

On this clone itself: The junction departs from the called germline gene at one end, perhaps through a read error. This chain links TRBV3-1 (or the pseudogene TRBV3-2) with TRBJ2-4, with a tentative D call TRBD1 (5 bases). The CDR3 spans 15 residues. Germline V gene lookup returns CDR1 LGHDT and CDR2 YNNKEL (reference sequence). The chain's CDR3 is CTSSQGAGPQNIQYF. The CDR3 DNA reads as TGTACCAGCAGCCAAGGAGCAGGGCCGCAAAACATTCAGTACTTC.

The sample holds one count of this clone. The CDR3 sequence is CAIDRVFRTDTQYF. The CDR3 DNA reads TGTGCCATTGACAGGGTATTTAGGACAGATACGCAGTATTTT. The J gene is TRBJ2-3, the V gene TRBV7-9; 7 bases map to TRBD1. The junction had 10 bases not matched to a gene; V was cut back by 10 bases and J by 3 bases. In germline, CDR1 is SEHNR, CDR2 FQNEAQ (reference sequence). The CDR3 covers 14 residues. Filled out from reference TRBV7-9 and TRBJ2-3, the complete variable domain reads DTGVSQNPRHKITKRGQNVTFRCDPISEHNRLYWYRQTLGQGPEFLTYFQNEAQLEKSRLLSDRFSAERPKGSFSTLEIQRTEQGDSAMYLCAIDRVFRTDTQYFGPGTRLTVL.

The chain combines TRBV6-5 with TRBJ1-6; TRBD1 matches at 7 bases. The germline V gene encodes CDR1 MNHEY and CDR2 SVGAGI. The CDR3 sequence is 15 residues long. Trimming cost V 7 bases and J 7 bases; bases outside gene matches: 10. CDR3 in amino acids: CASKQGPPGNSPLHF. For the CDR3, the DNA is TGTGCCAGCAAACAGGGGCCCCCAGGCAATTCACCCCTCCACTTT.

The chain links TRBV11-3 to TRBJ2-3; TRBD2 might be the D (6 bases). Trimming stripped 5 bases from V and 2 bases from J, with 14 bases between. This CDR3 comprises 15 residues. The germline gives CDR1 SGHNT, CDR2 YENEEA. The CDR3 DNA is TGTGCCAGCAGCCTCCGGGACTCTTACACAGATACGCAGTATTTT. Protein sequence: CASSLRDSYTDTQYF.

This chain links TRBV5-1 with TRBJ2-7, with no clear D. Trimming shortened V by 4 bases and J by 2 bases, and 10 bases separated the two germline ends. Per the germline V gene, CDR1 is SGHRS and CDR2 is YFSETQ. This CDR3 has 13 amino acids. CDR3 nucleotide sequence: TGCGCCAGCAGCCGAAGACTTACCTACGAGCAGTACTTC. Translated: CASSRRLTYEQYF. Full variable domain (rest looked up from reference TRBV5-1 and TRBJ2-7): KAGVTQTPRYLIKTRGQQVTLSCSPISGHRSVSWYQQTPGQGLQFLFEYFSETQRNKGNFPGRFSGRQFSNSRSEMNVSTLELGDSALYLCASSRRLTYEQYFGPGTRLTVT.

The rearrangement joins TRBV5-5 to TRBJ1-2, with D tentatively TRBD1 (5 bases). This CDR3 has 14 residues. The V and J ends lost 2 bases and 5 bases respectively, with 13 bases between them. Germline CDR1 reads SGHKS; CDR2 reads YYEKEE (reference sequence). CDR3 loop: CASSFPDSEYGYTF. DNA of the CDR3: TGTGCCAGCAGCTTCCCCGACAGCGAGTATGGCTACACCTTC.

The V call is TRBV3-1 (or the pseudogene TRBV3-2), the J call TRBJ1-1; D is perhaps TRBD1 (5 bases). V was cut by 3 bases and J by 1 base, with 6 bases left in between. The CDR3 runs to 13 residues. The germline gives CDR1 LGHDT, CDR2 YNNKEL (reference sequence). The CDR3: CASSHQGNTEAFF. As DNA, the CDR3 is TGTGCCAGCAGCCATCAGGGGAACACTGAAGCTTTCTTT.